The 17 T cell receptor beta chains below were found in one sample sequenced in a study of shared clonotypes between healthy human individuals. Here immunoSEQ multiplex PCR was the method, and the copy in TCRdb shows in-frame clones only, minus some. The table lists some 2.3 million clones, approximately 95% of them singletons. Sequencing was done on a sample of naive CD4+ T cells from PBMCs. The subset was: CD45RA+ positively selected. Receptors were obtained from a man between 18 and 29 years old in good health. Some clones in this sample may be carry-over from other donors' samples.

The chain carries TRBV4-1 and TRBJ1-1; 7 bases fit TRBD1. CDR1 and CDR2 (germline): MGHRA, YSYEKL. The CDR3 extends over 16 amino acids. V dropped 3 bases and J dropped 4; count of bases not matched to a gene: 11. The CDR3 region is CASSHRTDHRGTEAFF. The CDR3 bases are TGCGCCAGCAGCCACAGGACAGACCACAGGGGCACTGAAGCTTTCTTT.

In this sample, this clone turned up once. The genes are TRBV27 and TRBJ2-1, with D possibly being TRBD2 (5 bases). Germline loops: CDR1 MNHEY, CDR2 SMNVEV (reference sequence). The V end was cut by 5 bases, the J end by 8 bases, with 10 bases between. There are 12 residues in the CDR3. This CDR3 is CASSAADDEQFF. DNA of the CDR3: TGTGCCAGCAGTGCAGCGGACGATGAGCAGTTCTTC.

The chain links TRBV5-1 to TRBJ1-2, with D perhaps TRBD1 (5 bases). From germline, CDR1 is SGHRS and CDR2 YFSETQ. V was shortened by 0 bases and J by 14 bases, with 20 bases between the two germline ends. The CDR3 extends over 14 amino acids. The CDR3 loop reads CASSLEVAVSGETF. The CDR3 region has the DNA TGCGCCAGCAGCTTGGAGGTTGCGGTATCGGGGGAAACCTTC.

J is TRBJ1-4 and V is TRBV19, with 9 bases aligning to TRBD1. Germline-derived CDR1 and CDR2 are LNHDA and SQIVND (reference sequence). This CDR3 spans 16 amino acids. V was pared by 6 bases and J by 5 bases, with 10 bases of the junction left unmatched. CDR3 loop: CASSPTEDRGNEKLFF. The DNA for the CDR3 is TGTGCCAGTAGCCCTACAGAGGACAGGGGAAATGAAAAACTGTTTTTT.

The chain combines TRBV30 with TRBJ2-5; no clear D. The J call is in doubt because the DNA end fits TRBJ2-7 better. Germline values: CDR1 GTSNPN, CDR2 SVGIG (reference sequence). The CDR3 length is 14 residues. CDR3 DNA: TGTGCCTGGAGTGCGTCAGGTATATCCTACGAGCAGTACTTC. Residues: CAWSASGISYEQYF.

The chain joins TRBV10-1 to TRBJ1-4; D possibly corresponds to TRBD1 (5 bases). CDR3 size: 15 residues. Germline CDR1 is WNHNN and CDR2 is SYGVQD (reference sequence). V gave up 3 bases and J gave up 7 bases, with 15 bases separating them. The CDR3 here is CASSDNAREGEKLFF. In DNA form, the CDR3 reads TGCGCCAGCAGTGATAATGCCAGGGAAGGTGAAAAACTGTTTTTT.

The rearrangement joins TRBV18 to TRBJ1-1; D might be TRBD1 (5 bases). The CDR3 contains 15 residues. Deletions cut 1 base from V and 2 bases from J, with 11 bases between. Germline V gene lookup returns CDR1 KGHSH and CDR2 LQKENI. The CDR3 nucleotides are TGTGCCAGCTCACCACGGATGACAGATAACACTGAAGCTTTCTTT. Amino acid sequence: CASSPRMTDNTEAFF.

V and J are TRBV11-3 and TRBJ1-3, with D unresolved. The ends were cut back, 5 bases at V and 4 bases at J, with 12 bases in the middle. This CDR3 has 14 residues. CDR1 is SGHNT and CDR2 is YENEEA in the germline V gene. The CDR3 DNA reads TGTGCCAGCAGCCCCCCCGCGGCGGGAAACACCATATATTTT. It encodes CASSPPAAGNTIYF.

J is TRBJ1-3 and V is TRBV30, with D perhaps TRBD1 (6 bases). Per germline, CDR1 GTSNPN and CDR2 SVGIG (reference sequence). Trimming stripped 4 bases from V and 8 bases from J, with 15 bases between. The CDR3 runs to 13 residues. CDR3 protein: CAWTSGGADTIYF. In DNA form, the CDR3 reads TGTGCCTGGACCTCCGGGGGGGCGGACACCATATATTTT.

This chain links TRBV7-2 with TRBJ2-7; 8 nucleotides agree with TRBD2. CDR1 is SGHTA, CDR2 FQGNSA, per germline. The CDR3 loop spans 15 amino acids. Losses at the gene ends were 1 base for V and 5 bases for J; bases not matched to a gene: 7. The CDR3 coding sequence is TGTGCCAGCAGCTTAGTGGCGGGAGGCGGGGACGAGCAGTACTTC. Translated, it gives CASSLVAGGGDEQYF.

A single count supports this clone. This chain links TRBV9 with TRBJ2-7; D is tentatively TRBD1 or TRBD2 (6 bases each). CDR3 length: 17 residues. Germline V gene data show CDR1 as SGDLS and CDR2 as YYNGEE. The V end lost 3 bases, the J end lost 5 bases, and 24 bases lay between the germline ends. CDR3: CASSGGPLGGSGDEQYF. The DNA of the CDR3 is TGTGCCAGCAGCGGGGGGCCCCTAGGGGGGAGTGGCGACGAGCAGTACTTC. The entire variable domain, with the rest obtained from reference TRBV9 and TRBJ2-7, is as follows: DSGVTQTPKHLITATGQRVTLRCSPRSGDLSVYWYQQSLDQGLQFLIQYYNGEERAKGNILERFSAQQFPDLHSELNLSSLELGDSALYFCASSGGPLGGSGDEQYFGPGTRLTVT.

This chain connects TRBV30 to TRBJ2-7; weak D call: TRBD2 (5 bases). The CDR3 has 15 amino acids. Trimming left V 4 bases short and J 7 bases short, with 23 bases between. Germline V gene sequence: CDR1 GTSNPN, CDR2 SVGIG (reference sequence). CDR3 nucleotides: TGTGCCTGGAAGCGGACCGGGTCTGTATTGGGGGAGCAGTACTTC. Translation: CAWKRTGSVLGEQYF.

The rearrangement uses TRBV6-6 and TRBJ2-3; possibly TRBD1 for D (6 bases). V dropped 5 bases and J dropped 2 bases, with 11 bases sitting between them. This CDR3 comprises 14 residues. Germline V gene sequence: CDR1 MNHNY, CDR2 SVGAGI (reference sequence). The CDR3 DNA is TGTGCCAGCAGTCACAGGGTCCTCACAGATACGCAGTATTTT. Protein: CASSHRVLTDTQYF.

In its sample, this clone was seen once. The V and J genes are TRBV7-2 and TRBJ1-5; 7 nucleotides agree with TRBD1. The CDR3 contains 14 residues. Trimming at V came to 6 bases and at J to 7 bases, leaving 9 bases not matched to a gene. Germline V gives CDR1 SGHTA, CDR2 FQGNSA. The CDR3 protein is CASRLTGDGQPQHF. CDR3 nucleotide sequence: TGTGCCAGCAGGCTTACAGGGGATGGGCAGCCCCAGCATTTT. Complete variable domain (other parts from reference TRBV7-2 and TRBJ1-5): GAGVSQSPSNKVTEKGKDVELRCDPISGHTALYWYRQSLGQGLEFLIYFQGNSAPDKSGLPSDRFSAERTGGSVSTLTIQRTQQEDSAVYLCASRLTGDGQPQHFGDGTRLSIL.

This chain uses TRBV5-1 with TRBJ2-1; the D is unclear. Per the germline V gene, CDR1 is SGHRS and CDR2 is YFSETQ. This CDR3 comprises 14 residues. The V end was cut by 4 bases, the J end by 4 bases, with 12 bases between. CDR3: CASSTEVGYNEQFF. CDR3 nucleotides: TGCGCCAGCAGCACCGAGGTCGGGTACAATGAGCAGTTCTTC.

The chain employs TRBV7-9 and TRBJ2-1; 11 nucleotides line up with TRBD2. The V gene's germline CDR1 is SEHNR and CDR2 FQNEAQ (reference sequence). The CDR3 contains 16 residues. J was trimmed by 8 bases and V by 6 bases; bases with no gene match: 12. As DNA, the CDR3 is TGTGCCAGCAGGGGGTTGACTAGCGGGATTCGGCATGAGCAGTTCTTC. Residues: CASRGLTSGIRHEQFF.

For the CDR3, the DNA is TGTGCCAGCAGCGATGGGACAGCCCCCTTCTCCGAAGCTTTCTTT. It yields the protein CASSDGTAPFSEAFF. The chain uses TRBV5-4 and TRBJ1-1; the match to TRBD1 covers 7 bases. The CDR3 consists of 15 residues. Germline-derived CDR1 and CDR2 are SGHNT and YYREEE (reference sequence). Trimming cost V 4 bases and J 8 bases; bases outside gene matches: 14.